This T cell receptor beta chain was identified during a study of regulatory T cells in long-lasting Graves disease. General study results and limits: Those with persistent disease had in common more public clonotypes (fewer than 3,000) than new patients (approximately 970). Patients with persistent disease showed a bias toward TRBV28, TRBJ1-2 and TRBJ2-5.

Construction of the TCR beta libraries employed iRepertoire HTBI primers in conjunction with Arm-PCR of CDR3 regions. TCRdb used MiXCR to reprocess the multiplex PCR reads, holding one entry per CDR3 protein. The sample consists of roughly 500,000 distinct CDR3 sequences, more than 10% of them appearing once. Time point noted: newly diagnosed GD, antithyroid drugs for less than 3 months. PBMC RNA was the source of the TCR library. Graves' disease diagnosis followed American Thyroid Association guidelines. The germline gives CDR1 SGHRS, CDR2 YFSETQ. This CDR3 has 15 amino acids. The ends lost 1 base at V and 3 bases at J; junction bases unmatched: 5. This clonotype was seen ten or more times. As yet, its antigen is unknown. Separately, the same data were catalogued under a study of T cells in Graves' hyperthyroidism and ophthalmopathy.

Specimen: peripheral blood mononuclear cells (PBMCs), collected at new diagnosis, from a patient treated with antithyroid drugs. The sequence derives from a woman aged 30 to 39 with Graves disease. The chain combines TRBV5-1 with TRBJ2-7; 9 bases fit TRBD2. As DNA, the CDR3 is TGCGCCAGCAGCTTGCGACTAGCGGACCACTACGAGCAGTACTTC. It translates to CASSLRLADHYEQYF.